This T cell receptor beta chain was profiled in a study of control samples from healthy donors and cancer patients. The data were produced by immunoSEQ multiplex PCR, yet TCRdb's version contains in-frame clones alone and is incomplete. Among some 19,000 clones listed, approximately 80% were seen once. The CDR3 has 15 residues. V shed 1 base, J shed 7 bases, and the junction held 4 bases outside the gene matches. Germline CDR1 and CDR2: SSHAT and FNYEAQ (reference sequence). Material: PBMCs. This TCR was recovered from a man in his fifties or sixties with colorectal cancer. The chain links TRBV7-7 to TRBJ2-1; 10 bases agree with TRBD2. CDR3 coding DNA: TGTGCCAGCAGCTTAGAGCGGGGGGGTTATAATGAGCAGTTCTTC. Protein sequence: CASSLERGGYNEQFF.